This TCR beta chain was retrieved from a study of blood T cell repertoires in COVID-19 (dated by TCRdb to the early 2020s). Regarding the complete study: Collaborator samples came from the United States, Italy and Spain and covered acute and convalescent phases of COVID-19. The prospective study material was composed of cDNA or gDNA derived from T cells, B-cell-depleted T cells, or PBMCs. Deeply sampled blood TCRbeta repertoires from subjects exposed to, actively infected with, or recovered from COVID-19 were included in the dataset. The repertoires were made available in a free public database intended to serve as a resource for research on the immune response to SARS-CoV-2. The samples were drawn from two sources: the first 160 participants of the ongoing ImmuneRACE study, and 1,000 to 1,500 subjects contributed by 6 global collaborators. Nearly every sample came with metadata listing a de-identified subject ID, COVID-19 status, age in years and sex. HLA class I and class II types, where available, came from metadata supplied by the sample provider rather than from assay-based typing.

The collaborating institutions used their own protocols to collect whole blood in K2EDTA tubes. For TCRbeta analysis, collaborator samples were shipped as frozen whole blood, as isolated PBMCs, or as DNA extracted from either sample type. TCRbeta CDR3 regions were amplified from genomic DNA by means of the immunoSEQ Assay, a bias-controlled multiplex PCR. Concerning the study's data processing: Nucleated cell counts per sample were estimated from amplification of reference gene primers within the assay. Sequence reads were collapsed and filtered to measure the absolute abundance of every unique TCRbeta CDR3 rearrangement. For each sample, productive Simpson clonality was calculated as the square root of Simpson's diversity index across productive rearrangements. The table was pulled from immuneACCESS by TCRdb, which kept in-frame rearrangements only. Such tables lose some clones; where checked, under half of the loss comes from unresolved V genes, and the rest has no known cause. The V and J calls and clone size come from that table; D and trimming were worked out from the DNA. The sample table shows 300,000 or so clones, and 80% to 90% are seen once. Together, the top ten hold about 4% of the sample.

General findings and caveats noted by the study authors: Clinical and demographic metadata were provided uncurated, with the amount varying by source and participant.

On this clone: Its antigen is not yet known. Base qualities are missing; no much larger clone stands one base away.

From the germline V gene, CDR1 is LGHNA and CDR2 is YNFKEQ. The CDR3 runs 15 amino acids, cysteine and phenylalanine included. Of the read, only the CDR3 DNA is kept; its 45 bases are in frame from base 1. The V end loses 0 bases and the J end loses 6 bases, and a stretch of 14 bases separates them. This sequence was found in a woman aged 35 to 49 with acute or convalescent COVID-19. The sequence joins TRBV4-2 to TRBJ1-2, with the identity of the D gene unclear. The source material was peripheral blood. The sequenced DNA: TGTGCCAGCAGCCAAGACCCGGGGTCACTCAATGGCTACACCTTC. The translation is CASSQDPGSLNGYTF.